These 26 T cell receptor beta chains came from one sample sequenced in a study of blood T cell repertoires in COVID-19. The repertoire was sequenced with immunoSEQ multiplex PCR; TCRdb's copy has only in-frame clones and lacks some. Seen here are about 150,000 clones, around 84% observed once, and the top ten hold 5.5% to 7.5%. The sample comprised PBMCs or T cells enriched from blood (not recorded which). Receptors originate from a woman in her fifties or sixties who had been exposed to COVID-19.

This CDR3 is CASSSGLAGGPSYEQYF. The DNA for the CDR3 is TGTGCCAGCAGCTCGGGACTAGCGGGGGGTCCGAGCTACGAGCAGTACTTC. The chain carries TRBV7-2 and TRBJ2-7; 15 bases map to TRBD2. There are 17 residues in the CDR3. Germline V gives CDR1 SGHTA, CDR2 FQGNSA. V lost 4 bases, J lost 3 bases, and 7 bases stayed unmatched.

The chain is built from TRBV19 and TRBJ2-1; D is perhaps TRBD1 (5 bases). Germline CDR1 reads LNHDA; CDR2 reads SQIVND (reference sequence). Trimming cost V 4 bases and J 1 base, with 14 bases left between them. The CDR3 has 16 residues. CDR3 residues: CASSSRQPGSYNEQFF. Here the CDR3 DNA reads TGTGCCAGTAGTAGCCGACAGCCCGGATCCTACAATGAGCAGTTCTTC. The whole variable domain, filled in from reference TRBV19 and TRBJ2-1, reads DGGITQSPKYLFRKEGQNVTLSCEQNLNHDAMYWYRQDPGQGLRLIYYSQIVNDFQKGDIAEGYSVSREKKESFPLTVTSAQKNPTAFYLCASSSRQPGSYNEQFFGPGTRLTVL.

The rearrangement joins TRBV7-6 to TRBJ2-7; D not certain. This CDR3 is built from 12 residues. Trimming removed 6 bases at V and 5 bases at J, with 11 bases between. CDR1 and CDR2 (germline): SGHVS, FNYEAQ. The CDR3 nucleotides read TGTGCCAGCAGTCCGGGTCGGCACGAGCAGTACTTC. Its translation is CASSPGRHEQYF.

This chain uses TRBV7-6 with TRBJ1-5; the match to TRBD1 covers 8 bases. This CDR3 has 15 amino acids. CDR1 and CDR2 (germline): SGHVS, FNYEAQ. V trimming: 5 bases; J trimming: 3 bases; junction bases outside the gene matches: 6. The DNA of the CDR3 is TGTGCCAGCAGCGCGGAGACAGGGGTCAATCAGCCCCAGCATTTT. It codes for CASSAETGVNQPQHF. Full variable domain (outside the CDR3, taken from reference TRBV7-6 and TRBJ1-5): GAGVSQSPRYKVTKRGQDVALRCDPISGHVSLYWYRQALGQGPEFLTYFNYEAQQDKSGLPNDRFSAERPEGSISTLTIQRTEQRDSAMYRCASSAETGVNQPQHFGDGTRLSIL.

The CDR3 protein is CASSSFMAGEAFF. Here the CDR3 DNA reads TGTGCCAGCAGCTCCTTCATGGCGGGTGAAGCTTTCTTT. The chain recombines TRBV7-2 with TRBJ1-1; D call uncertain. CDR3 length: 13 amino acids. CDR1 is SGHTA and CDR2 is FQGNSA in the germline V gene. Trimming stripped 4 bases from V and 7 bases from J, with 13 bases between. The whole variable domain, filled in from reference TRBV7-2 and TRBJ1-1, reads GAGVSQSPSNKVTEKGKDVELRCDPISGHTALYWYRQSLGQGLEFLIYFQGNSAPDKSGLPSDRFSAERTGGSVSTLTIQRTQQEDSAVYLCASSSFMAGEAFFGQGTRLTVV.

This clone has just a few counts. V and J are TRBV11-1 and TRBJ2-3; 9 bases line up with TRBD1. V was clipped by 5 bases and J by 3 bases; unmatched bases: 6. This CDR3 spans 15 amino acids. Germline loops: CDR1 SGHAT, CDR2 FQDESV (reference sequence). The CDR3 DNA sequence: TGTGCCAGCAGCCAACAGGGGGCGCGTACAGATACGCAGTATTTT. Protein: CASSQQGARTDTQYF.

CDR3 in DNA: TGTGCCAGCCCGGGACAGGGAGGAGATACGCAGTATTTT. It is translated as CASPGQGGDTQYF. This sequence joins TRBV2 and TRBJ2-3; 9 bases are a match to TRBD1. CDR3 length: 13 residues. Trimming at V came to 8 bases and at J to 5 bases, leaving 5 bases not matched to a gene. The germline V gene encodes CDR1 SNHLY and CDR2 FYNNEI.

The chain couples TRBV30 to TRBJ2-7; the match to TRBD1 covers 8 bases. From germline, CDR1 is GTSNPN and CDR2 SVGIG (reference sequence). The CDR3 spans 12 residues. V shed 8 bases, J shed 7 bases, and the junction held 10 bases outside the gene matches. The CDR3 DNA follows: TGTGCCCAGAGGACAGGGCCTTGGGAGCAGTACTTC. It specifies CAQRTGPWEQYF.

The chain links TRBV5-1 to TRBJ2-7, with TRBD1 as a possible D gene (5 bases). Germline assignment: CDR1 SGHRS and CDR2 YFSETQ. Trimming pared 5 bases from V and 0 bases from J, leaving 6 bases between. CDR3 length: 12 amino acids. CDR3 residues: CASRDTSYEQYF. The CDR3 DNA reads TGCGCCAGCAGGGACACCTCCTACGAGCAGTACTTC.

This clone came up many times. V gene TRBV6-4 combines with J gene TRBJ2-1, with 9 bases aligning to TRBD1. V was pared by 2 bases and J by 5 bases, with 7 bases of the junction left unmatched. The germline gives CDR1 MRHNA, CDR2 SNTAGT. There are 16 residues in the CDR3. The CDR3 sequence is CASSDAPGQGHNEQFF. CDR3 nucleotide sequence: TGTGCCAGCAGTGACGCTCCGGGACAGGGACACAATGAGCAGTTCTTC.

The chain is built from TRBV6-5 and TRBJ1-4, with 7 positions matching TRBD1. The CDR3 covers 15 residues. V gave up 8 bases and J gave up 3 bases; unmatched junction bases: 9. Germline V gene sequence: CDR1 MNHEY, CDR2 SVGAGI. CDR3 coding DNA: TGTGCCAGCCGTAGCAGGGGACAGTCTAATGAAAAACTGTTTTTT. Its translation: CASRSRGQSNEKLFF.

For the CDR3, the DNA is TGCAGCGTTGATGGAGGGTTCCAAGAGACCCAGTACTTC. It translates to CSVDGGFQETQYF. The rearrangement joins TRBV29-1 to TRBJ2-5, with D possibly being TRBD2 (6 bases). V was trimmed by 3 bases and J by 1 base, leaving 9 bases between them. The germline gives CDR1 SQVTM, CDR2 ANQGSEA. The length of the CDR3 is 13 residues.

This sequence joins TRBV11-2 and TRBJ1-2, with TRBD1 identical over 9 bases. Germline CDR1 is SGHAT and CDR2 is FQNNGV. Trimming cost V 2 bases and J 6 bases; bases outside gene matches: 7. The CDR3 loop spans 15 amino acids. The CDR3 nucleotides are TGTGCCAGCAGCTTACACGACAGGGGGTGGGATGGCTACACCTTC. Protein product: CASSLHDRGWDGYTF.

This sequence joins TRBV10-2 and TRBJ2-5; D may be TRBD1 (6 bases). V was clipped by 2 bases and J by 5 bases, with 9 bases between them. The CDR3 is made up of 13 amino acids. CDR1 is WSHSY, CDR2 SAAADI, per germline. The CDR3 is CASSETGWETQYF. For the CDR3, the DNA is TGCGCCAGCAGTGAGACAGGGTGGGAGACCCAGTACTTC.

V is TRBV30 and J is TRBJ1-1; TRBD1 might be the D (5 bases). V was cut by 5 bases and J by 1 base, with 8 bases left in between. CDR1 is GTSNPN, CDR2 SVGIG, per germline (reference sequence). The CDR3 covers 12 residues. The CDR3 protein is CAWGHPNTEAFF. In DNA, the CDR3 is TGTGCCTGGGGACATCCGAACACTGAAGCTTTCTTT.

This chain connects TRBV9 to TRBJ2-5; D perhaps matches TRBD1 (7 bases). This CDR3 is 15 amino acids long. The V end was cut by 2 bases, the J end by 5 bases, with 16 bases between. Germline-derived CDR1 and CDR2 are SGDLS and YYNGEE. CDR3 residues: CASSVNRGGRETQYF. Here the CDR3 DNA reads TGTGCCAGCAGCGTTAACAGGGGAGGAAGGGAGACCCAGTACTTC.

The V call is TRBV6-4, the J call TRBJ1-1; 10 bases agree with TRBD1. The junction had 2 bases not matched to a gene; V was cut back by 6 bases and J by 1 base. CDR1 and CDR2 from the germline V gene are MRHNA and SNTAGT. The CDR3 is 14 residues long. For the CDR3, the DNA is TGTGCCAGCAGCAGGGACAGGGGGAACACTGAAGCTTTCTTT. Its protein product is CASSRDRGNTEAFF.

The chain recombines TRBV19 with TRBJ2-3; 9 bases are shared with TRBD2. The CDR3 has 12 amino acids. V was pared by 3 bases and J by 11 bases, with 3 bases of the junction left unmatched. Germline V gives CDR1 LNHDA, CDR2 SQIVND (reference sequence). The CDR3: CASSILAGLQYF. In DNA, the CDR3 is TGTGCCAGTAGTATTCTAGCGGGATTGCAGTATTTT.

For the CDR3, the DNA is TGTGCCAGCACGGGACAGTTCTATGGCTACACCTTC. Its translation: CASTGQFYGYTF. The chain recombines TRBV7-9 with TRBJ1-2; 7 nucleotides align to TRBD1. The trim removed 7 bases at V and 4 bases at J, leaving 3 bases unmatched. In germline, CDR1 is SEHNR, CDR2 FQNEAQ (reference sequence). The CDR3 has 12 amino acids.

The chain couples TRBV19 to TRBJ2-7; 7 bases are a match to TRBD1. Germline loops: CDR1 LNHDA, CDR2 SQIVND (reference sequence). The CDR3 is 16 amino acids. Germline trimming cut 1 base from V and 5 bases from J; bases unmatched to any gene: 11. Here the CDR3 reads CASSIGETGSFNEQYF. The CDR3 DNA is TGTGCCAGTAGTATAGGAGAGACAGGGAGTTTCAACGAGCAGTACTTC.

V usage is TRBV19 and J usage is TRBJ2-1; tentatively, D is TRBD2 (7 bases). Germline CDR1 reads LNHDA; CDR2 reads SQIVND (reference sequence). Trimming took off 3 bases at V and 9 bases at J, with 15 bases between the two ends. The CDR3 is 14 residues long. DNA of the CDR3: TGTGCCAGTAGTATGGGGGGGGGCCCAGGTGAGCAGTTCTTC. Translated, it gives CASSMGGGPGEQFF. Drawing the rest from reference TRBV19 and TRBJ2-1, the complete variable domain is DGGITQSPKYLFRKEGQNVTLSCEQNLNHDAMYWYRQDPGQGLRLIYYSQIVNDFQKGDIAEGYSVSREKKESFPLTVTSAQKNPTAFYLCASSMGGGPGEQFFGPGTRLTVL.

This chain links TRBV20-1 with TRBJ2-1; D gene uncertain. Trimming took off 3 bases at V and 1 base at J, with 10 bases between the two ends. The CDR3 sequence is 14 residues long. The germline V gene has CDR1 DFQATT and CDR2 SNEGSKA (reference sequence). The CDR3 DNA follows: TGCAGTGCTAGTGAGTTCCAGTCCTACAATGAGCAGTTCTTC. Its protein is CSASEFQSYNEQFF.

The rearrangement links TRBV9 to TRBJ2-1; possible D gene TRBD1, 6 bases. The germline CDR1 and CDR2 sequences are SGDLS and YYNGEE. V was cut by 0 bases and J by 3 bases, with 10 bases left in between. The CDR3 loop spans 15 amino acids. For the CDR3, the DNA is TGTGCCAGCAGCGTAGCCGGACAGAGCTACAATGAGCAGTTCTTC. It yields the protein CASSVAGQSYNEQFF.

This sequence joins TRBV7-9 and TRBJ2-5; TRBD2 aligns across 10 bases. CDR3 size: 15 residues. The V gene end was trimmed by 3 bases and the J gene end by 5 bases; junction bases not matched to a gene: 6. Germline V gene sequence: CDR1 SEHNR, CDR2 FQNEAQ (reference sequence). CDR3 sequence (DNA): TGTGCCAGCAGCTTTGGCCTAGCGGGAGCTGAGACCCAGTACTTC. It yields the protein CASSFGLAGAETQYF.

The chain recombines TRBV4-3 with TRBJ2-2; 7 bases map to TRBD1. V dropped 4 bases and J dropped 7; count of bases not matched to a gene: 6. Germline CDR1 LGHNA, CDR2 YSLEER. This CDR3 comprises 14 residues. Here the CDR3 reads CASSLGTDSGELFF. CDR3 bases: TGCGCCAGCAGCCTCGGGACAGACAGCGGGGAGCTGTTTTTT.

This clone appeared a few times. The chain joins TRBV15 to TRBJ1-5; a possible D gene is TRBD1 (6 bases). Per the germline V gene, CDR1 is LNHNV and CDR2 is YYDKDF (reference sequence). The CDR3 extends over 17 amino acids. V was trimmed by 0 bases and J by 1 base, leaving 13 bases between them. The CDR3 coding sequence is TGTGCCACCAGCAGAGATTTTGGGGGCCTAAGCAATCAGCCCCAGCATTTT. As protein: CATSRDFGGLSNQPQHF.